This is a list of T cell receptor beta chains from one sample in a study of pediatric ulcerative colitis. Data came from immunoSEQ multiplex PCR; TCRdb stores just in-frame clones and leaves some out. Among some 37,000 clones listed, about 80% were seen once. The sample was gut tissue. These receptors came from a boy aged 5-17 years with moderate ulcerative colitis. CDR3s include the opening cysteine and the closing phenylalanine or tryptophan. The D gene is left open where the match is weak. Some rows have no size entry. The others give once, few or many, or a class for an expanded clone.

>NA|NA|13|TRBJ1-3|TRBV21-1
TGTGCCAGCAGCGCCAAATCGGGAAACACCATATATTTT
CASSAKSGNTIYF
>NA|NA|14|TRBJ2-5|TRBV9
TGTGCCAGCAGCGTAGGACAGTTCCAAGAGACCCAGTACTTC
CASSVGQFQETQYF
>NA|TRBD1|14|TRBJ2-7|TRBV7-7
TGTGCTAGCAGCCCCCGACAGGGGGCCCACGAGCAGTACTTC
CASSPRQGAHEQYF
>NA|NA|14|TRBJ1-2|TRBV5-4
TGTGCCAGCAGCTTGGCCTGGGACACCTATGGCTACACCTTC
CASSLAWDTYGYTF
>NA|NA|15|TRBJ2-7|TRBV4-3
TGCGCCAGCAGCCAAGGCCCCGGAGATTCCTACGAGCAGTACTTC
CASSQGPGDSYEQYF
>NA|NA|17|TRBJ1-1|TRBV5-8
TGTGCCAGCAGCTTGGTTACCTCCCTTTCGGTGAACACTGAAGCTTTCTTT
CASSLVTSLSVNTEAFF
>NA|NA|12|TRBJ2-7|TRBV5-1
TGCGCCAGCAGCCTGACCAGCTACGAGCAGTACTTC
CASSLTSYEQYF
>NA|NA|14|TRBJ1-4|TRBV28
TGTGCCAGCAGTTTCTCCGGGAGTAATGAAAAACTGTTTTTT
CASSFSGSNEKLFF
>NA|NA|15|TRBJ2-1|TRBV15
TGTGCCACCAGCAGAGGGGGGACTGAATACAATGAGCAGTTCTTC
CATSRGGTEYNEQFF
>NA|NA|13|TRBJ2-5|TRBV5-6
TGTGCCAGCAGCTTGGGCAGCCAAGAGACCCAGTACTTC
CASSLGSQETQYF
>NA|NA|12|TRBJ2-7|TRBV6-5
TGTGCCAGCAGTCAAGGTTGGGACGAGCAGTACTTC
CASSQGWDEQYF
>NA|NA|16|TRBJ2-2|TRBV2
TGTGCCAGCAGTGGCCCCAGAGGGCCGAACACCGGGGAGCTGTTTTTT
CASSGPRGPNTGELFF
>NA|TRBD1|17|TRBJ2-4|TRBV11-2
TGTGCCAGCAGCTTAGATGTGCTGGGACAGGGGAAAAACATTCAGTACTTC
CASSLDVLGQGKNIQYF
>NA|NA|15|TRBJ1-6|TRBV5-5
TGTGCCAGCAGCGCCACTGGAGTCTATAATTCACCCCTCCACTTT
CASSATGVYNSPLHF
>NA|NA|17|TRBJ1-5|TRBV21-1
TGTGCCAGCAGCAAATGGGGGGACAAGTATAGCAATCAGCCCCAGCATTTT
CASSKWGDKYSNQPQHF
>NA|NA|12|TRBJ1-4|TRBV7-9
TGTGCCAGCAGCTCCCACGGGGAAAAACTGTTTTTT
CASSSHGEKLFF
>NA|NA|15|TRBJ1-5|TRBV5-8
TGTGCCAGCAGCCTCGCCGAAAGTGGGGCTCAGCCCCAGCATTTT
CASSLAESGAQPQHF
>few|NA|14|TRBJ1-3|TRBV30
TGTGCCTGGAGTGTACGGGGGGCGGGAAACACCATATATTTT
CAWSVRGAGNTIYF
>few|TRBD2|14|TRBJ2-5|TRBV29-1
TGCAGCGTGGGGGGGGGACTGGACCAAGAGACCCAGTACTTC
CSVGGGLDQETQYF
>few|NA|13|TRBJ1-3|TRBV19
TGTGCCAGTAGTACCTTGGCAGGAAACACCATATATTTT
CASSTLAGNTIYF
>NA|NA|14|TRBJ2-1|TRBV6-1
TGTGCCACCCTAGCGAGGGCCCTCAGGAATGAGCAGTTCTTC
CATLARALRNEQFF
>NA|NA|17|TRBJ2-2|TRBV19
TGTGCCAGTACCCGGGGTTCATACGCCGTTTCCACCGGGGAGCTGTTTTTT
CASTRGSYAVSTGELFF
>NA|NA|15|TRBJ1-2|TRBV7-3
TGTGCCAGCAGCTTAGGGGGGACCTCTAACTATGGCTACACCTTC
CASSLGGTSNYGYTF
>NA|NA|16|TRBJ2-5|TRBV15
TGTGCCACCAGCGGCCCCGGGACAACTCATCAAGAGACCCAGTACTTC
CATSGPGTTHQETQYF
>NA|NA|16|TRBJ2-7|TRBV14
TGTGCCAGCAGCCAAGAAACCCACAGACAAATCTACGAGCAGTACTTC
CASSQETHRQIYEQYF
>once|NA|16|TRBJ1-2|TRBV13
TGTGCCAGCACCGACCTGCCGCTCAGGGCGGTTAATGGCTACACCTTC
CASTDLPLRAVNGYTF
>once|TRBD1|16|TRBJ1-6|TRBV7-9
TGTGCCAGCAGCTTAGGGACAGGAGAATATAATTCACCCCTCCACTTT
CASSLGTGEYNSPLHF
>NA|NA|18|TRBJ2-7|TRBV5-1
TGCGCCAGCAGCTTGGTCCGGGACACCGCCTCAGGGGACTACGAGCAGTACTTC
CASSLVRDTASGDYEQYF
>few|NA|13|TRBJ1-1|TRBV6-6
TGTGCCAGCAGTCCCCGACAAAGCCCCCTGGCTTTCTTT
CASSPRQSPLAFF
>NA|TRBD1|15|TRBJ1-1|TRBV6-5
TGTGCCAGCAGTGCCTCACAGGGGGAATTTGATCAAGCTTTCTTT
CASSASQGEFDQAFF
>NA|NA|15|TRBJ2-7|TRBV5-1
TGCGCCAGCAGCTTGGCCGGGACCTTTACCTACGAGCAGTACTTC
CASSLAGTFTYEQYF
>NA|NA|15|TRBJ2-6|TRBV19
TGTGCCAGTAGTATAGAGCTCTCTGGGGCCAACGTCCTGACTTTC
CASSIELSGANVLTF
>few|TRBD1|16|TRBJ1-4|TRBV2
TGTGCCAGCAGCTCGACAGGGGTAGCAACTAATGAAAAACTGTTTTTT
CASSSTGVATNEKLFF
>NA|TRBD2|16|TRBJ2-2|TRBV9
TGTGCCAGCAGCGCCCTAGCGGGGACAACGACCGGGGAGCTGTTTTTT
CASSALAGTTTGELFF
>NA|NA|16|TRBJ2-1|TRBV4-3
TGCGCCAGCAGCGTTAGTCGTACACGCTCCTACAATGAGCAGTTCTTC
CASSVSRTRSYNEQFF
>few|TRBD1|15|TRBJ1-3|TRBV7-2
TGTGCCAGCAGCAGACAGGGTATCTCTGGAAACACCATATATTTT
CASSRQGISGNTIYF
>NA|NA|14|TRBJ2-3|TRBV7-8
TGTGCCAGCAGCTTCGAGGACTTCACAGATACGCAGTATTTT
CASSFEDFTDTQYF
>NA|TRBD2|16|TRBJ2-1|TRBV6-6
TGTGCCAGCAGTTACTCGATGTTAGCGGGGGTGGATGAGCAGTTCTTC
CASSYSMLAGVDEQFF
>NA|NA|16|TRBJ2-1|TRBV15
TGTGCCACGACGAGGGGCGTCCCCAGCTCCTACAATGAGCAGTTCTTC
CATTRGVPSSYNEQFF
>NA|NA|14|TRBJ1-1|TRBV4-1
TGCGCCAGCAGCCATCAAATCGGGAGAAGGGAAGCTTTCTTT
CASSHQIGRREAFF
>NA|NA|18|TRBJ2-6|TRBV6-4
TGTGCCAGCAGTGACCCCTCGGGACTTGCCCCCGGGGCCAACGTCCTGACTTTC
CASSDPSGLAPGANVLTF
>few|NA|15|TRBJ2-7|TRBV2
TGTGCCAGCAGCCAAAGGAGCGGGACAGCCTACGAGCAGTACTTC
CASSQRSGTAYEQYF
>NA|NA|15|TRBJ1-1|TRBV18
TGTGCCAGCTCCCCCGACGCGGGCGCCAACACTGAAGCTTTCTTT
CASSPDAGANTEAFF
>NA|NA|12|TRBJ2-1|TRBV5-1
TGCGCCAGCAGCCCCGAATGGAATGAGCAGTTCTTC
CASSPEWNEQFF
>NA|TRBD1|14|TRBJ2-7|TRBV5-1
TGCGCCAGCAGCTTTCGGACAGGGCTGGGCGAGCAGTACTTC
CASSFRTGLGEQYF
>few|TRBD1|15|TRBJ2-5|TRBV2
TGTGCCAGCAGTGCCCCCGGGACAGGGACAGAGACCCAGTACTTC
CASSAPGTGTETQYF
>NA|TRBD2|16|TRBJ2-7|TRBV6-1
TGTGCCAGCAGTGGGCGGGGACTAGCGGGGACCTACGAGCAGTACTTC
CASSGRGLAGTYEQYF
>NA|NA|16|TRBJ2-2|TRBV9
TGTGCCAGCAGCCCCAGGACAGCGCAGGTCACCGGGGAGCTGTTTTTT
CASSPRTAQVTGELFF
>once|NA|13|TRBJ2-7|TRBV19
TGTGCCAGTAGTATCCAACTTTCCCCCGAGCAGTACTTC
CASSIQLSPEQYF
>once|NA|16|TRBJ1-2|TRBV14
TGTGCCAGCAGCCAAGAACGGGGTGGGGCGCCCTATGGCTACACCTTC
CASSQERGGAPYGYTF
>NA|NA|11|TRBJ2-7|TRBV5-6
TGTGCCAGCAGCTTCCACTATGAGCAGTACTTC
CASSFHYEQYF
>NA|NA|16|TRBJ2-7|TRBV7-5
TGTGCCAGAAGCTACCGGACTAGCGGACACTCCTACGAGCAGTACTTC
CARSYRTSGHSYEQYF
>NA|NA|17|TRBJ2-7|TRBV5-1
TGCGCCAGCAGTTGGCAGGGGATGTCATCAGCTCCTTACGAGCAGTACTTC
CASSWQGMSSAPYEQYF
>NA|TRBD1|14|TRBJ1-5|TRBV6-5
TGTGCCAGCAGCCTTACAGGGGGCAATCAGCCCCAGCATTTT
CASSLTGGNQPQHF
>NA|NA|15|TRBJ1-2|TRBV7-2
TGTGCCAGCAGCCCGCCTCAACTACTGAACTATGGCTACACCTTC
CASSPPQLLNYGYTF
>NA|NA|19|TRBJ2-7|TRBV21-1
TGTGCCAGCAGCAAAGGGGAGGGTGTTGCGGGAGGGCCGAATAACGAGCAGTACTTC
CASSKGEGVAGGPNNEQYF
>few|TRBD1|12|TRBJ1-5|TRBV2
TGTGCCAGCAGGGACCAGGGGGCACCCCAGCATTTT
CASRDQGAPQHF
>few|TRBD2|17|TRBJ2-1|TRBV5-4
TGTGCCAGCAGCTTGGAAGTCAGGGGAGCGGGAGACAATGAGCAGTTCTTC
CASSLEVRGAGDNEQFF
>once|TRBD2|17|TRBJ2-2|TRBV9
TGTGCCAGCAGCGCGACACTAGCGGGAGGGGACACCGGGGAGCTGTTTTTT
CASSATLAGGDTGELFF